This TCR beta chain emerged from a study of T cell changes during pregnancy in multiple sclerosis. Using immunoSEQ multiplex PCR, the repertoire was profiled, and TCRdb retains in-frame clones only, with some absent. The sample contains tens of thousands of clones, approximately 90% of which appear only once. This CDR3 region has 14 residues. The V segment lost 6 bases and the J segment 7 bases; nucleotides outside the gene matches: 10. CDR1 and CDR2 (germline): SEHNR, FQNEAQ (reference sequence). Sequencing was performed on peripheral blood, taken in the first trimester of pregnancy. The chain employs TRBV7-9 and TRBJ1-1, with 8 bases that match TRBD1. The clonotype comes from a female donor in good health, enrolled as a control in a pregnancy study. The CDR3 spells CASRCTGTGCEAFF. CDR3 nucleotides: TGTGCCAGCAGATGTACCGGGACAGGATGTGAAGCTTTCTTT.